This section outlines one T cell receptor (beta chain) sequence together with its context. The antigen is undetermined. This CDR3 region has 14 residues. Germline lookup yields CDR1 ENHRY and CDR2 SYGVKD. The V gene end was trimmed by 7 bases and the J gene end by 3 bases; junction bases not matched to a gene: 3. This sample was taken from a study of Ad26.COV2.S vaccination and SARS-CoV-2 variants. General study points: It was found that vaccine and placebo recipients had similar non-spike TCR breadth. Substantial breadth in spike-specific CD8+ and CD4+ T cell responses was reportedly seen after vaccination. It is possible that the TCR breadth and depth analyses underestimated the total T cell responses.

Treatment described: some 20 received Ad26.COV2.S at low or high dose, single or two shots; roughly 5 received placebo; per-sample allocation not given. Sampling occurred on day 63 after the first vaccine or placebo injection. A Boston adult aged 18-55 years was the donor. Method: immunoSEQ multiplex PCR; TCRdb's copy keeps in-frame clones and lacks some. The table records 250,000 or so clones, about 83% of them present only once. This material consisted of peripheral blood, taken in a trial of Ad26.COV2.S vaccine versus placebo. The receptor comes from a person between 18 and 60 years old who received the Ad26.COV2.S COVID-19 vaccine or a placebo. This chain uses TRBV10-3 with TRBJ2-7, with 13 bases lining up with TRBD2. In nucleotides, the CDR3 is TGTGCCATCACCCGGACTAGCGGGAGCTACGAGCAGTACTTC. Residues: CAITRTSGSYEQYF.